This entry lists 18 T cell receptor beta chains sequenced from one sample in a study of T cell repertoires in cytomegalovirus infection. Via MiXCR, TCRdb re-called the reads, giving one row per CDR3 protein. Among hundreds of thousands of distinct CDR3 sequences, around 32% were seen once, and the ten largest hold around 15%. Antigen specificity for these receptors is unknown. Sequenced here: cultured CD8+ T cells from PBMCs, sampled from culture after CMV antigen stimulation. All receptors come from a human donor in good health (CMV status not recorded). Some clones in this sample may be carry-over from other donors' samples.

This clonotype was observed a few times. This sequence joins TRBV6-6 and TRBJ2-6; D uncertain. The V end was cut by 2 bases, the J end by 0 bases, with 5 bases between. This CDR3 comprises 15 residues. Germline V lookup: CDR1 MNHNY, CDR2 SVGAGI (reference sequence). The CDR3 region has the DNA TGTGCCAGCAGTTACAAGCACTCTGGGGCCAACGTCCTGACTTTC. It specifies CASSYKHSGANVLTF.

This clonotype was detected ten times or more. The chain couples TRBV7-2 to TRBJ2-3; tentatively, D is TRBD2 (5 bases). Trimming took off 5 bases at V and 2 bases at J, with 11 bases between the two ends. CDR1 is SGHTA and CDR2 is FQGNSA in the germline V gene. The CDR3 length is 14 residues. The CDR3 region has the DNA TGTGCCAGCAGCGACACGGACTTCACAGATACGCAGTATTTT. Translation: CASSDTDFTDTQYF. Filled out from reference TRBV7-2 and TRBJ2-3, the complete variable domain reads GAGVSQSPSNKVTEKGKDVELRCDPISGHTALYWYRQSLGQGLEFLIYFQGNSAPDKSGLPSDRFSAERTGGSVSTLTIQRTQQEDSAVYLCASSDTDFTDTQYFGPGTRLTVL.

V and J are TRBV11-2 and TRBJ2-1; a possible D gene is TRBD1 (5 bases). This CDR3 has 16 residues. Germline CDR1 and CDR2: SGHAT and FQNNGV. The V end lost 5 bases, the J end lost 2 bases, and 16 bases lay between the germline ends. CDR3 DNA: TGTGCCAGCAGCAAATCACAGGTAAAGGCCTACAATGAGCAGTTCTTC. The encoded protein is CASSKSQVKAYNEQFF.

This clonotype has at least ten counts. This rearrangement joins TRBV27 to TRBJ1-2; D is uncertain. Trimming removed 6 bases at V and 2 bases at J, with 10 bases between. The CDR3 spans 13 residues. Germline assignment: CDR1 MNHEY and CDR2 SMNVEV (reference sequence). Here the CDR3 reads CASSLSPNYGYTF. The CDR3 DNA is TGTGCCAGCAGCCTGTCTCCCAACTATGGCTACACCTTC.

Only a few counts were recorded for this clonotype. The gene calls are TRBV27 and TRBJ2-2; 8 bases align to TRBD2. Germline CDR1 reads MNHEY; CDR2 reads SMNVEV (reference sequence). The CDR3 extends over 14 amino acids. The V gene end was trimmed by 8 bases and the J gene end by 2 bases; junction bases not matched to a gene: 4. CDR3 nucleotide sequence: TGTGCCAGCGGAACTAGCGGAAACACCGGGGAGCTGTTTTTT. Translated: CASGTSGNTGELFF.

This clonotype was seen at least ten times. The rearrangement uses TRBV7-8 and TRBJ2-7; 9 bases match TRBD2. The CDR3 covers 16 residues. V was pared by 5 bases and J by 5 bases, with 13 bases of the junction left unmatched. Germline loops: CDR1 SGHVS, CDR2 FQNEAQ. The DNA of the CDR3 is TGTGCCAGCAGCCCTCGAGGTAGCGGGGGACTGAACGAGCAGTACTTC. Protein sequence: CASSPRGSGGLNEQYF.

A few counts support this clonotype. This CDR3 reads CASSPQANYGYTF. For the CDR3, the DNA is TGTGCCAGCAGTCCTCAAGCTAACTATGGCTACACCTTC. The gene calls are TRBV12-3 or TRBV12-4 and TRBJ1-2; D is ambiguous. CDR3 length: 13 residues. Trimming removed 5 bases from V and 0 bases from J, with 7 bases in between.

This CDR3 reads CASSFATGTEGAFF. DNA for the CDR3: TGTGCCAGCAGCTTCGCAACAGGGACCGAGGGAGCTTTCTTT. The chain joins TRBV7-9 to TRBJ1-1, with D possibly TRBD1 on 6 matching bases. The germline V gene has CDR1 SEHNR and CDR2 FQNEAQ (reference sequence). There are 14 residues in the CDR3. V lost 3 bases, J lost 10 bases, and 18 bases lay in between.

The rearrangement uses TRBV2 and TRBJ2-1; D may match TRBD1 or TRBD2 (6 bases each). CDR1 is SNHLY and CDR2 is FYNNEI in the germline V gene. V was shortened by 9 bases and J by 7 bases, with 22 bases between the two germline ends. The CDR3 has 15 residues. Here the CDR3 DNA reads TGTGCCAGTGCATCGGAGGGGGGAAGATGGAATGAGCAGTTCTTC. Encoded protein: CASASEGGRWNEQFF. The variable domain in full, with the rest retrieved from reference TRBV2 and TRBJ2-1, is EPEVTQTPSHQVTQMGQEVILRCVPISNHLYFYWYRQILGQKVEFLVSFYNNEISEKSEIFDDQFSVERPDGSNFTLKIRSTKLEDSAMYFCASASEGGRWNEQFFGPGTRLTVL.

This chain uses TRBV20-1 with TRBJ1-2; D may be TRBD1 (6 bases). V lost 0 bases and J lost 4, with 15 bases in between. The CDR3 is 15 residues long. Germline lookup yields CDR1 DFQATT and CDR2 SNEGSKA (reference sequence). This chain's CDR3 is CSARDSPGTPYGYTF. DNA of the CDR3: TGCAGTGCTAGAGATAGTCCCGGGACACCCTATGGCTACACCTTC.

This clonotype has just a few counts. The chain combines TRBV5-4 with TRBJ1-2; D perhaps matches TRBD1 (5 bases). CDR3 length: 18 amino acids. Trimming removed 0 bases at V and 5 bases at J, with 23 bases between. Germline V gene data show CDR1 as SGHNT and CDR2 as YYREEE (reference sequence). The CDR3 here is CASSLERGTVHIKYGYTF. CDR3 nucleotide sequence: TGTGCCAGCAGCTTGGAACGGGGGACCGTGCATATAAAGTATGGCTACACCTTC.

This chain joins TRBV10-3 and TRBJ2-1, with 10 bases that match TRBD2. Germline assignment: CDR1 ENHRY and CDR2 SYGVKD. CDR3 size: 16 residues. Unmatched junction bases numbered 2, after V lost 0 bases and J lost 3 bases. The CDR3 DNA reads as TGTGCCATCAGTGAGTCTAGCGGGGGGATCTACAATGAGCAGTTCTTC. It codes for CAISESSGGIYNEQFF.

The rearrangement links TRBV12-3 or TRBV12-4 to TRBJ2-3, with TRBD2 identical over 14 bases. J gave up 6 bases and V 1 base, and 6 bases lay outside the gene matches. This CDR3 region has 17 residues. CDR3 in amino acids: CASSLGLAGGPVDTQYF. CDR3 DNA: TGTGCCAGCAGTTTAGGACTAGCGGGGGGGCCCGTGGATACGCAGTATTTT.

Only one count was recorded for this clonotype. The chain joins TRBV9 to TRBJ2-2; 8 positions match TRBD2. This CDR3 contains 14 residues. J was trimmed by 8 bases and V by 0 bases; bases with no gene match: 3. Germline V lookup: CDR1 SGDLS, CDR2 YYNGEE. The CDR3 DNA reads TGTGCCAGCAGCGTAGCGGGGGGGCCAGGGGAGCTGTTTTTT. It specifies CASSVAGGPGELFF.

The chain uses TRBV7-9 and TRBJ1-1; perhaps TRBD1 as D (5 bases). This CDR3 comprises 16 residues. Germline V CDR1 and CDR2: SEHNR, FQNEAQ (reference sequence). V gave up 6 bases and J gave up 4 bases, with 21 bases separating them. The DNA of the CDR3 is TGTGCCAGCAGTCACAGGACACAAACGGCGGGCACTGAAGCTTTCTTT. Protein sequence: CASSHRTQTAGTEAFF.

This clonotype was seen a handful of times. The V and J genes are TRBV27 and TRBJ2-1; 9 positions agree with TRBD2. J was trimmed by 6 bases and V by 3 bases; bases with no gene match: 3. This CDR3 contains 14 residues. Per germline, CDR1 MNHEY and CDR2 SMNVEV (reference sequence). CDR3 bases: TGTGCCAGCAGTTTGGGACTAGCTCCCAATGAGCAGTTCTTC. It translates to CASSLGLAPNEQFF.

This clonotype was counted between two and nine times. This chain uses TRBV5-4 with TRBJ2-7; D is possibly TRBD2 (5 bases). The CDR3 sequence is 12 residues long. Deletions cut 4 bases from V and 7 bases from J, with 12 bases between. Germline V lookup: CDR1 SGHNT, CDR2 YYREEE (reference sequence). The CDR3 protein is CASSSDGGEQYV. Here the CDR3 DNA reads TGTGCCAGCAGCAGTGACGGCGGGGAGCAGTACGTC.

This clonotype was seen at least ten times. The chain employs TRBV7-9 and TRBJ2-7, with D possibly TRBD1 on 7 matching bases. Germline CDR1 is SEHNR and CDR2 is FQNEAQ (reference sequence). The CDR3 sequence is 15 residues long. V was clipped by 5 bases and J by 2 bases, with 16 bases between them. The CDR3 here is CASSQGDSRTYEQYF. CDR3 nucleotides: TGTGCCAGCAGCCAGGGGGACTCGAGAACCTACGAGCAGTACTTC.